The 19 T cell receptor beta chains in this list originate from one sample, sequenced in a study of lymphopenia after photon versus proton radiotherapy. Data came from immunoSEQ multiplex PCR; TCRdb stores just in-frame clones and leaves some out. The table records some 76,000 clones, roughly 90% of them present only once. The sequences come from peripheral blood, collected from a patient treated with photon-based radiotherapy. The origin of the receptors is a woman aged 40 to 50 with cholangiocarcinoma.

This chain connects TRBV10-3 to TRBJ1-3; D not certain. The CDR3 has 15 residues. CDR1 is ENHRY, CDR2 SYGVKD, per germline. V was trimmed by 5 bases and J by 0 bases, leaving 11 bases between them. The CDR3 region has the DNA TGTGCCATCAGTCCGGCGGGGTTCTCTGGAAACACCATATATTTT. Translating gives CAISPAGFSGNTIYF.

The chain carries TRBV7-2 and TRBJ2-7; D unclear. The germline V and J ends were trimmed by 2 bases and 2 bases, with 13 bases remaining between them. Looked up from germline, CDR1 is SGHTA and CDR2 is FQGNSA. The CDR3 length is 15 residues. The chain's CDR3 is CASSLTRLSPYEQYF. In nucleotides, the CDR3 is TGTGCCAGCAGCTTAACGAGGCTCTCCCCCTACGAGCAGTACTTC.

The V gene is TRBV7-2, the J gene TRBJ2-3; 11 positions match TRBD2. Germline assignment: CDR1 SGHTA and CDR2 FQGNSA. With V trimmed by 4 bases and J by 6 bases, 6 bases remained unmatched. The CDR3 spans 15 residues. The CDR3 DNA sequence: TGTGCCAGCAGCTCGACTAGCGGGATACCGGATACGCAGTATTTT. Translating it yields CASSSTSGIPDTQYF.

The gene calls are TRBV20-1 and TRBJ2-1; 9 bases match TRBD1. The CDR3 is made up of 10 amino acids. Germline V gene sequence: CDR1 DFQATT, CDR2 SNEGSKA (reference sequence). CDR3 coding DNA: TGCGGGACAGGGAGGAATGAGCAGTTCTTC. Its protein product is CGTGRNEQFF.

The V gene is TRBV28, the J gene TRBJ2-7, with 7 bases fitting TRBD2. CDR1 is MDHEN, CDR2 SYDVKM, per germline. V lost 5 bases and J lost 4; bases outside the gene matches: 14. The CDR3 runs to 16 residues. The DNA of the CDR3 is TGTGCCAGCAGTAACTTGAGACCGGGACTACTTTACGAGCAGTACTTC. It is translated as CASSNLRPGLLYEQYF. Full variable domain (missing parts from reference TRBV28 and TRBJ2-7): DVKVTQSSRYLVKRTGEKVFLECVQDMDHENMFWYRQDPGLGLRLIYFSYDVKMKEKGDIPEGYSVSREKKERFSLILESASTNQTSMYLCASSNLRPGLLYEQYFGPGTRLTVT.

This rearrangement joins TRBV27 to TRBJ2-7, with D maybe TRBD2 (5 bases). V dropped 3 bases and J dropped 7 bases, with 13 bases sitting between them. This CDR3 comprises 13 residues. Germline CDR1 reads MNHEY; CDR2 reads SMNVEV (reference sequence). The CDR3 DNA sequence: TGTGCCAGCAGTTTCGGACCCGGGGAGGAGCAGTACTTC. It translates to CASSFGPGEEQYF.

The chain joins TRBV14 to TRBJ2-3; TRBD2 matches 12 bases. The germline gives CDR1 SGHDN, CDR2 FVKESK. V was clipped by 4 bases and J by 8 bases; unmatched bases: 1. The CDR3 is made up of 13 amino acids. DNA for the CDR3: TGTGCCAGCAGCCGACTAGCGGGAGCTACGCAGTATTTT. Protein sequence: CASSRLAGATQYF.

This chain's CDR3 is CASSVGAPGSPLHF. Here the CDR3 DNA reads TGTGCCAGCAGTGTGGGGGCGCCCGGTTCACCCCTCCACTTT. The chain uses TRBV25-1 and TRBJ1-6, with TRBD1 as a possible D gene (6 bases). Germline values: CDR1 MGHDK, CDR2 SYGVNS. V lost 4 bases, J lost 9 bases, and 13 bases lay in between. The CDR3 length is 14 residues.

The chain has TRBV28 and TRBJ1-2; D might be TRBD1 (5 bases). Germline V gene sequence: CDR1 MDHEN, CDR2 SYDVKM. This CDR3 comprises 14 residues. Trimming removed 11 bases from V and 4 bases from J, with 20 bases in between. The CDR3 reads CASGPYSVPYGYTF. CDR3 DNA: TGTGCCTCGGGACCTTACTCGGTCCCCTATGGCTACACCTTC.

As concerns this clone: Germline and junction disagree at one end, which may indicate a read error. Other DNA sequences in this specimen translate into the identical CDR3. The J gene is TRBJ2-1, the V gene TRBV7-9; D unresolved. Germline V gene sequence: CDR1 SEHNR, CDR2 FQNEAQ (reference sequence). This CDR3 comprises 15 residues. Here the CDR3 reads CASSHERSSYNEQFF. CDR3 coding DNA: TGTGCTAGCAGCCATGAACGGAGCTCCTACAATGAGCAGTTCTTC.

V is TRBV4-1 and J is TRBJ2-7, with 9 bases matching TRBD1. V lost 3 bases and J lost 3; bases outside the gene matches: 9. The CDR3 consists of 16 residues. Germline V gene sequence: CDR1 MGHRA, CDR2 YSYEKL. The DNA for the CDR3 is TGCGCCAGCAGCCAGGGCGTGAACAGGGGGCTCTACGAGCAGTACTTC. Its protein is CASSQGVNRGLYEQYF.

The rearrangement links TRBV7-6 to TRBJ2-1; 8 nucleotides align to TRBD2. J was trimmed by 2 bases and V by 3 bases; bases with no gene match: 6. Germline V gives CDR1 SGHVS, CDR2 FNYEAQ. The CDR3 length is 16 residues. The CDR3 is CASSFGAGGAYNEQFF. The CDR3 region has the DNA TGTGCCAGCAGCTTCGGGGCGGGAGGCGCCTACAATGAGCAGTTCTTC.

This clone came up a few times. V is TRBV5-1 and J is TRBJ2-5, with D maybe TRBD2 (6 bases). Per germline, CDR1 SGHRS and CDR2 YFSETQ. The V gene lost 3 bases and the J gene lost 7 bases, with 22 bases spanning the gap. This CDR3 has 16 residues. The CDR3 DNA is TGCGCCAGCAGCTACTCCCAATCGGAGGGGCAGAGGACCCAGTACTTC. Protein: CASSYSQSEGQRTQYF.

This chain joins TRBV19 and TRBJ2-2; 8 positions agree with TRBD2. This CDR3 is 16 amino acids long. V shed 5 bases and J 7 bases; nucleotides not matched to a gene: 12. Germline assignment: CDR1 LNHDA and CDR2 SQIVND (reference sequence). DNA for the CDR3: TGTGCCAGTAGTCGACTCACAGCGGGAGAGGGCGGGGAGCTGTTTTTT. Translating it yields CASSRLTAGEGGELFF. Full variable domain (remainder filled in from reference TRBV19 and TRBJ2-2): DGGITQSPKYLFRKEGQNVTLSCEQNLNHDAMYWYRQDPGQGLRLIYYSQIVNDFQKGDIAEGYSVSREKKESFPLTVTSAQKNPTAFYLCASSRLTAGEGGELFFGEGSRLTVL.

In DNA form, the CDR3 reads TGCGCCAGCAGCCCCGGGACATTCTACAATGAGCAGTTCTTC. It codes for CASSPGTFYNEQFF. The chain links TRBV4-3 to TRBJ2-1, with D possibly matching TRBD1 (6 bases). Germline values: CDR1 LGHNA, CDR2 YSLEER. V was shortened by 4 bases and J by 3 bases, with 10 bases between the two germline ends. CDR3 length: 14 residues.

Concerning this clone: Other DNA sequences of this sample code for an identical CDR3. The genes are TRBV27 and TRBJ1-1, with D maybe TRBD1 (5 bases). Germline lookup yields CDR1 MNHEY and CDR2 SMNVEV (reference sequence). The V end was cut by 2 bases, the J end by 2 bases, with 6 bases between. CDR3 size: 13 residues. CDR3 nucleotides: TGTGCCAGCAGTTTACAGGGAAACACTGAAGCTTTCTTT. Its protein product is CASSLQGNTEAFF.

The chain links TRBV4-3 to TRBJ2-4, with TRBD1 matching over 7 bases. CDR1 LGHNA and CDR2 YSLEER come from the germline V gene. The length of the CDR3 is 17 residues. The ends lost 4 bases at V and 0 bases at J; junction bases unmatched: 9. CDR3 loop: CASSRGQADLAKNIQYF. The CDR3 DNA reads as TGCGCCAGCAGCCGTGGACAGGCGGACTTAGCCAAAAACATTCAGTACTTC.

This sequence joins TRBV19 and TRBJ1-5; D call uncertain. Germline assignment: CDR1 LNHDA and CDR2 SQIVND (reference sequence). Trimming pared 7 bases from V and 1 base from J, leaving 14 bases between. The CDR3 loop spans 15 amino acids. DNA of the CDR3: TGTGCCAGTAACACGTTGGGCCCAAGCAATCAGCCCCAGCATTTT. This codes for CASNTLGPSNQPQHF.

This chain joins TRBV4-2 and TRBJ1-6, with D perhaps matching TRBD1 (5 bases). V was shortened by 4 bases and J by 9 bases, with 22 bases between the two germline ends. The CDR3 is 17 residues long. Germline V gene data show CDR1 as LGHNA and CDR2 as YNFKEQ. The CDR3 nucleotides read TGTGCCAGCAGCCCATCGCCCCAGGGAGATAGGATTTCACCCCTCCACTTT. Its translation: CASSPSPQGDRISPLHF.